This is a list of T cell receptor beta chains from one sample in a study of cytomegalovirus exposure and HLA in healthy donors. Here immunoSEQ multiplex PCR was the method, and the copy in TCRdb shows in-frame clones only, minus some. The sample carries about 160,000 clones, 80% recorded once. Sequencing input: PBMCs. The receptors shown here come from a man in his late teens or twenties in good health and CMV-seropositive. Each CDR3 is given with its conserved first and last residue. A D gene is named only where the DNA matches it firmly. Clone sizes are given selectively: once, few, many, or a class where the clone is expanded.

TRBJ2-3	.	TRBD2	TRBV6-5	TGTGCCAGCTGGGCTAGCGGGAGGCGGTCGCAGCAGTATTTT	CASWASGRRSQQYF
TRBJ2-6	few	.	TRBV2	TGTGCCAGCAGCAACTCTGGGGCCAACGTCCTGACTTTC	CASSNSGANVLTF
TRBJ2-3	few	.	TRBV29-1	TGCAGCGTTGCTGCAGTGAGCACAGATACGCAGTATTTT	CSVAAVSTDTQYF
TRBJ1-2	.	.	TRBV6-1	TGTGCCAGCAGTGAAGACCACAGAGACTATGGCTACACCTTC	CASSEDHRDYGYTF
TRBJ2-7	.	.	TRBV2	TGTGCCAGCAGGGAGGGGCGCAACGAGCAGTACTTC	CASREGRNEQYF
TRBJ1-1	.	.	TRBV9	TGTGCCAGCAGCGTAGTAGGGGACACTGAAGCTTTCTTT	CASSVVGDTEAFF
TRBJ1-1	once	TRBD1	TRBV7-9	TGTGCCAGCAGCTTAGATCCTTCTCCGGGACAGGGGAACACTGAAGCTTTCTTT	CASSLDPSPGQGNTEAFF
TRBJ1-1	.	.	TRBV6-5	TGTGCCAGCAGTTACTCGACGGGGGTCGACACTGAAGCTTTCTTT	CASSYSTGVDTEAFF
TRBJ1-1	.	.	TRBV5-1	TGCGCCAGCAGCTTGGCCCGTACAGGGAACACTGAAGCTTTCTTT	CASSLARTGNTEAFF
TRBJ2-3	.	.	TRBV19	TGTGCCAGGGGTGGCGGGATGGGGACAGATACGCAGTATTTT	CARGGGMGTDTQYF
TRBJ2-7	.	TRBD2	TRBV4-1	TGCGCCAGCAGCTCAAGGAAACTAGCGGAGTCCCTAAGCTCCTACGAGCAGTACTTC	CASSSRKLAESLSSYEQYF
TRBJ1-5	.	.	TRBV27	TGTGCCAGCAGTCCCTACTTCGATCCCTATAGCAATCAGCCCCAGCATTTT	CASSPYFDPYSNQPQHF
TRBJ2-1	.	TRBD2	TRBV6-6	TGTGCCAGCAGTTACTCTAGGCCTAGCGGGGGTAATGAGCAGTTCTTC	CASSYSRPSGGNEQFF
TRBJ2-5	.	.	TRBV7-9	TGTGCCAGCAGCTTAGCGGGAGCGCAAGAGACCCAGTACTTC	CASSLAGAQETQYF
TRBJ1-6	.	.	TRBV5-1	TGCGCCAGCAGCTTGGAACCAGGCTGGGATTCACCCCTCCACTTT	CASSLEPGWDSPLHF
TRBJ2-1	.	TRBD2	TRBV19	TGTGCCAGTAGTCGCGGGGGGGCTAACTCCTACAATGAGCAGTTCTTC	CASSRGGANSYNEQFF
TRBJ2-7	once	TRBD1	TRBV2	TGTGCCAGCAGCCCAGCAGACAGGGGGCAGACCCCACACTACGAGCAGTACTTC	CASSPADRGQTPHYEQYF
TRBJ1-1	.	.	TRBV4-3	TGCGCCAGCAGCCAAGCGGACAGTGATTGGAACACTGAAGCTTTCTTT	CASSQADSDWNTEAFF
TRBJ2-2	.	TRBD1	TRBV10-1	TGCGCCAGCAGTGAGCCTTTAATGGGACAGGGGCGCACCAGTCATTTCGGGGAGCTGTTTTTT	CASSEPLMGQGRTSHFGELFF
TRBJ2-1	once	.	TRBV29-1	TGCAGCGTTGTGAGTTCAGGCAATGAGCAGTTCTTC	CSVVSSGNEQFF
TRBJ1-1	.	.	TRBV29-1	TGCAGCGTTGATCTTGTCAGGGTTCAGCCCACTGAAGCTTTCTTT	CSVDLVRVQPTEAFF
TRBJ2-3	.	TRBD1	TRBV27	TGTGCCAGCCGGACAGGGGGCACAGATACGCAGTATTTT	CASRTGGTDTQYF
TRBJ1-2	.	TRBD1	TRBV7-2	TGTGCCAGCAGCTTGGACAGGAGTTCCTATGGCTACACCTTC	CASSLDRSSYGYTF